The rows below give T cell receptor beta chains drawn from one sample of a study of T-cell reconstitution after alpha-beta-depleted transplantation in children. TCRdb used MiXCR to reprocess the PCR reads, holding one entry per CDR3 protein. The table shows 120,000 or so distinct CDR3 sequences, with 10% occurring only once. The sample was PBMCs from the stem cell graft donor, taken from the stem cell graft. These receptors all stem from a human donor who donated a stem cell graft to a child with acute lymphoblastic leukemia. The CDR3 runs from the conserved cysteine through the conserved F or W. A D gene is named only where the DNA matches it firmly. For some rows the clone size is stated as once, few or many, or as a class when expanded; others skip it.

J gene,V gene,D gene,clone size,CDR3 protein,CDR3 DNA
TRBJ1-1,TRBV6-1,.,many,CASSRVGRDTEAFF,TGTGCCAGCAGTCGGGTGGGTCGCGACACTGAAGCTTTCTTT
TRBJ2-2,TRBV12-3/TRBV12-4,.,many,CASSLVRQGWLGGELFF,TGTGCCAGCAGTTTAGTTCGTCAGGGGTGGCTGGGCGGGGAGCTGTTTTTT
TRBJ2-3,TRBV20-1,.,many,CSALGPASGTDTQYF,TGCAGTGCTCTTGGGCCAGCTAGTGGCACAGATACGCAGTATTTT
TRBJ2-5,TRBV5-6,TRBD1,.,CASSFLGTGGATQYF,TGTGCCAGCAGCTTTCTAGGGACAGGGGGGGCGACCCAGTACTTC
TRBJ2-7,TRBV12-3/TRBV12-4,.,many,CASKMDGQYEQYF,TGTGCCAGTAAAATGGACGGGCAGTACGAGCAGTACTTC
TRBJ2-1,TRBV15,.,many,CATSSDRQVAALSSYNEQFF,TGTGCCACCAGCTCGGACCGACAGGTAGCGGCTCTCAGCTCCTACAATGAGCAGTTCTTC
TRBJ1-1,TRBV20-1,.,many,CSARDHGQGSPEAFF,TGCAGTGCTAGAGACCATGGGCAGGGCAGTCCTGAAGCTTTCTTT
TRBJ1-1,TRBV12-3/TRBV12-4,.,many,CASSSRHGTEAFF,TGTGCCAGCAGTTCCCGACACGGGACTGAAGCTTTCTTT
TRBJ1-5,TRBV27,.,many,CASSFDGNSNQPQHF,TGTGCCAGCAGTTTCGACGGAAATAGCAATCAGCCCCAGCATTTT
TRBJ2-1,TRBV7-9,TRBD2,many,CASNPLTSGGANEQFF,TGTGCCAGCAACCCCCTGACTAGCGGGGGGGCCAATGAGCAGTTCTTC
TRBJ2-1,TRBV29-1,TRBD2,many,CSVEEGLAGMSSYNEQFF,TGCAGCGTTGAAGAAGGACTAGCGGGGATGAGCTCCTACAATGAGCAGTTCTTC
TRBJ2-7,TRBV12-3/TRBV12-4,.,many,CASSLGQSSYEQYF,TGTGCCAGCAGTTTGGGGCAGAGCTCCTACGAGCAGTACTTC
TRBJ2-3,TRBV18,TRBD1,many,CASSPRQGGGTDTQYF,TGTGCCAGCTCACCAAGACAGGGGGGAGGCACAGATACGCAGTATTTT
TRBJ1-1,TRBV20-1,.,many,CSAPSGTTMAEAFF,TGCAGTGCTCCTTCTGGGACAACAATGGCTGAAGCTTTCTTT
TRBJ1-1,TRBV7-3,.,many,CASSGVGPGTEAFF,TGTGCCAGCAGCGGGGTGGGCCCCGGCACTGAAGCTTTCTTT
TRBJ1-6,TRBV4-3,.,many,CASSQVETGWSPLHF,TGCGCCAGCAGCCAAGTTGAAACTGGATGGTCACCCCTCCACTTT
TRBJ2-7,TRBV7-9,.,many,CASSQQGQFYEQYF,TGTGCCAGCAGCCAACAGGGACAATTCTACGAGCAGTACTTC
TRBJ2-7,TRBV20-1,.,many,CSGEEGRSYEQYF,TGCAGTGGGGAAGAGGGCCGCTCCTACGAGCAGTACTTC
TRBJ1-2,TRBV12-3/TRBV12-4,.,many,CASRPRRDAGNYGYTF,TGTGCCAGCAGACCCCGCCGGGACGCCGGGAACTATGGCTACACCTTC
TRBJ2-3,TRBV29-1,.,many,CSVDGRGGRRTDTQYF,TGCAGCGTTGATGGTAGGGGGGGCCGACGTACAGATACGCAGTATTTT